This passage covers 9 T cell receptor beta chains from one sample sequenced in a study of blood T cells in healthy people across ages. Alongside a J-beta primer mix, a sample-barcoded 5' primer served in a second PCR lasting about 7 to 11 cycles. TCRdb analysed the 5' RACE reads with MiXCR anew, one entry per CDR3 protein. The sample has 270,000 or so distinct CDR3 sequences, roughly 26% seen once; the top ten hold 29%. The sequencing input was blood. The receptors here all came from a woman aged 70-85 years in good health.

This clonotype was counted a few times. V usage is TRBV5-1 and J usage is TRBJ2-7; the D gene is possibly TRBD2 (6 bases). The closer fit of TRBJ2-1 to the DNA end suggests the J call may be wrong. Germline loops: CDR1 SGHRS, CDR2 YFSETQ. The CDR3 has 17 residues. CDR3 coding DNA: TGCGCCAGCAGCTTGGAGGAGGGGATAGCGCCATACAATGAGCAGTTCTTC. Translated: CASSLEEGIAPYNEQFF.

The sample holds a few counts of this clonotype. V and J are TRBV18 and TRBJ2-2; D gene unclear. With 0 bases removed from V and 1 base from J, the gap between germline ends came to 3 bases. Germline CDR1 and CDR2: KGHSH and LQKENI. CDR3 length equals 14 residues. CDR3 in DNA: TGTGCCAGCTCACCACCAGGGAACACCGGGGAGCTGTTTTTT. Amino acids: CASSPPGNTGELFF. Full variable domain (outside the CDR3, taken from reference TRBV18 and TRBJ2-2): NAGVMQNPRHLVRRRGQEARLRCSPMKGHSHVYWYRQLPEEGLKFMVYLQKENIIDESGMPKERFSAEFPKEGPSILRIQQVVRGDSAAYFCASSPPGNTGELFFGEGSRLTVL.

The J gene is TRBJ1-6, the V gene TRBV6-5; the match to TRBD1 covers 7 bases. Germline V gene lookup returns CDR1 MNHEY and CDR2 SVGAGI. The length of the CDR3 is 14 residues. V gave up 6 bases and J gave up 8 bases; unmatched junction bases: 7. The CDR3 protein is CASRAGGIDSPLHF. Written as DNA, the CDR3 is TGTGCCAGCAGAGCAGGGGGTATCGATTCACCCCTCCACTTT.

The J gene is TRBJ2-5, the V gene TRBV7-8; TRBD2 agrees at 8 bases. The J call is doubtful: the DNA matches TRBJ2-1 better. This CDR3 has 18 amino acids. CDR1 and CDR2 from the germline V gene are SGHVS and FQNEAQ. The CDR3 nucleotides read TGTGCCAGCAGCTACTACCGGCGGGGGGCCGTATTGTACAATGAGCAGTTCTTC. Translated: CASSYYRRGAVLYNEQFF.

This chain connects TRBV7-3 to TRBJ2-3; D not certain. V gave up 8 bases and J gave up 0 bases, with 6 bases separating them. The CDR3 extends over 12 amino acids. The germline gives CDR1 SGHTA, CDR2 FQGTGA. CDR3 loop: CASWRSTDTQYF. The DNA of the CDR3 is TGTGCCAGCTGGAGAAGCACAGATACGCAGTATTTT.

The V gene is TRBV10-3, the J gene TRBJ2-5; no clear D gene. Germline V CDR1 and CDR2: ENHRY, SYGVKD. The V gene lost 3 bases and the J gene lost 0 bases, with 14 bases spanning the gap. This CDR3 contains 16 residues. The CDR3 bases are TGTGCCATCAGTGAATGGCGTGCCGCAGACCAAGAGACCCAGTACTTC. It encodes CAISEWRAADQETQYF.

In its sample, this clonotype was seen a few times. V and J are TRBV20-1 and TRBJ2-5; 8 bases are shared with TRBD2. After removal of 6 bases from V and 11 bases from J, the junction contained 14 bases not matched to a gene. Germline lookup yields CDR1 DFQATT and CDR2 SNEGSKA (reference sequence). CDR3 length: 13 residues. CDR3 region: CSAASGFGNEQYF. Here the CDR3 DNA reads TGCAGTGCGGCTAGCGGGTTTGGGAATGAGCAGTACTTC.

This clonotype has ten or more counts. This chain uses TRBV7-2 with TRBJ2-3, with no clear D. CDR1 is SGHTA and CDR2 is FQGNSA in the germline V gene. The CDR3 is 12 residues long. Between the trimmed V and J ends, which lost 5 bases and 5 bases, there was a span of 8 bases. CDR3 residues: CASSGFLDTQYF. The CDR3, as DNA: TGTGCCAGCAGCGGGTTCCTAGATACGCAGTATTTT.

This clonotype was seen only a few times. J is TRBJ2-5 and V is TRBV15, with 11 positions matching TRBD2. The J call is doubtful: the DNA matches TRBJ2-1 better. The CDR3 extends over 15 amino acids. Per the germline V gene, CDR1 is LNHNV and CDR2 is YYDKDF (reference sequence). The CDR3 is CATSRHQGLADEQFF. The DNA for the CDR3 is TGTGCCACCAGCAGGCACCAGGGACTAGCGGATGAGCAGTTCTTC.